This is a list of T cell receptor beta chains from one sample in a study of T cell changes during pregnancy in multiple sclerosis. Profiling relied on immunoSEQ multiplex PCR, and the TCRdb table lists in-frame clones only, not all of them. The sample consists of approximately 25,000 clones, 85% to 90% of them appearing once. This specimen was CD4+ T cells from peripheral blood mononuclear cells, taken in the first trimester of pregnancy. The receptors here all came from a female donor in good health, enrolled as a control in a pregnancy study. CDR3s include the opening cysteine and the closing phenylalanine or tryptophan. D genes are given only for firm matches. Size values are once, few and many counts, or a class for expanded clones, and some rows have none.

size	J	D	V	CDR3	DNA
-	TRBJ2-7	-	TRBV30	CAWGGSPYEQYF	TGTGCCTGGGGGGGCTCCCCCTACGAGCAGTACTTC
once	TRBJ2-7	TRBD1	TRBV18	CASSPQGSSGYEQYF	TGTGCCAGCTCTCCACAGGGGTCAAGTGGCTACGAGCAGTACTTC
-	TRBJ2-1	TRBD1	TRBV5-1	CASRQGARDEQFF	TGCGCCAGCAGGCAGGGGGCGAGGGATGAGCAGTTCTTC
-	TRBJ2-1	TRBD2	TRBV11-3	CASSFITSGGAGEQFF	TGTGCCAGCAGCTTCATCACTAGCGGGGGGGCCGGAGAGCAGTTCTTC
-	TRBJ2-5	TRBD1	TRBV7-9	CASSEWAQGERETQYF	TGTGCCAGCAGCGAGTGGGCACAGGGGGAGCGGGAGACCCAGTACTTC
-	TRBJ1-6	-	TRBV7-8	CASSGLRDRFWPLHF	TGTGCCAGCAGCGGATTACGGGATCGGTTTTGGCCCCTCCACTTT
-	TRBJ2-3	-	TRBV6-1	CASSGTLGDTQYF	TGTGCCAGCAGCGGGACATTGGGCGATACGCAGTATTTT
-	TRBJ2-1	-	TRBV7-8	CASKYGVPGSYNEQFF	TGTGCCAGCAAGTACGGGGTACCGGGATCCTACAATGAGCAGTTCTTC
-	TRBJ2-4	TRBD1	TRBV5-1	CASSPGQGYIQYF	TGCGCCAGCAGCCCGGGACAGGGATACATTCAGTACTTC
few	TRBJ1-1	-	TRBV5-1	CASSLDKNTEAFF	TGCGCCAGCAGCTTGGACAAGAACACTGAAGCTTTCTTT
-	TRBJ1-5	TRBD1	TRBV19	CASSLLGQGRGNQPQHF	TGTGCCAGTAGTCTACTGGGACAGGGTCGCGGCAATCAGCCCCAGCATTTT
few	TRBJ1-2	-	TRBV5-6	CASSLVAISGYTF	TGTGCCAGCAGCTTGGTCGCGATTTCAGGCTACACCTTC
-	TRBJ1-4	TRBD1	TRBV4-2	CASSQAMDRGNEKLFF	TGTGCCAGCAGCCAAGCTATGGACAGGGGCAATGAAAAACTGTTTTTT
-	TRBJ1-2	-	TRBV29-1	CSVDVTGYGYTF	TGCAGCGTTGATGTGACAGGCTATGGCTACACCTTC
-	TRBJ2-7	-	TRBV29-1	CSVSDRPYEQYF	TGCAGCGTCTCCGACAGGCCCTACGAGCAGTACTTC
-	TRBJ2-7	TRBD2	TRBV2	CASSETSGSYEQYF	TGTGCCAGCAGTGAGACTAGCGGGTCCTACGAGCAGTACTTC
-	TRBJ1-2	TRBD1	TRBV5-1	CASSYRTGAYGYTF	TGCGCCAGCAGCTATCGGACAGGGGCTTATGGCTACACCTTC
-	TRBJ2-7	TRBD1	TRBV15	CATTVLRDSCYEQYF	TGTGCCACCACCGTTCTCCGGGACAGTTGCTACGAGCAGTACTTC
-	TRBJ2-3	-	TRBV2	CASRVSVADTQYF	TGTGCCAGCAGGGTCTCGGTCGCAGATACGCAGTATTTT
few	TRBJ2-7	-	TRBV18	CASSPLPLEQYF	TGTGCCAGCTCACCCCTACCGCTCGAGCAGTACTTC
-	TRBJ2-1	TRBD1	TRBV12-5	CASGLGDSYNEQFF	TGTGCTAGTGGTTTGGGGGACAGCTACAATGAGCAGTTCTTC
-	TRBJ2-1	TRBD2	TRBV11-2	CASRATSGYTSYNEQFF	TGTGCCAGCAGGGCGACTAGCGGGTACACCTCCTACAATGAGCAGTTCTTC
-	TRBJ1-6	-	TRBV7-8	CASSLGRFDSPLHF	TGTGCCAGCAGCTTGGGCAGGTTTGATTCACCCCTCCACTTT
once	TRBJ2-3	TRBD1	TRBV27	CASKPGQGQGDRNTQYF	TGTGCCAGCAAACCCGGCCAGGGACAGGGGGATCGGAATACGCAGTATTTT
-	TRBJ1-6	TRBD1	TRBV5-4	CASSYYDRDNSPLHF	TGTGCCAGCAGCTACTATGACAGGGATAATTCACCCCTCCACTTT
-	TRBJ1-4	-	TRBV4-1	CASSQGQGINEKLFF	TGCGCCAGCAGCCAAGGCCAGGGAATTAATGAAAAACTGTTTTTT
-	TRBJ1-6	TRBD1	TRBV7-2	CASSTWTGGFSPLHF	TGTGCCAGCAGCACTTGGACAGGGGGCTTTTCACCCCTCCACTTT
-	TRBJ2-1	TRBD1	TRBV7-2	CAGSRDRDNEQFF	TGTGCCGGCTCTAGGGACAGGGACAATGAGCAGTTCTTC
-	TRBJ2-3	-	TRBV2	CASSDRVGSTDTQYF	TGTGCCAGCAGTGATCGTGTCGGGAGCACAGATACGCAGTATTTT
-	TRBJ1-5	TRBD1	TRBV6-6	CASSYRTGLNQPQHF	TGTGCCAGCAGTTATAGGACAGGCCTCAATCAGCCCCAGCATTTT
-	TRBJ2-3	TRBD1	TRBV4-1	CASSQRQGMSDTQYF	TGCGCCAGCAGCCAACGACAGGGTATGAGCGATACGCAGTATTTT
-	TRBJ1-1	-	TRBV6-5	CASSYSVERGTEAFF	TGTGCCAGCAGTTACTCCGTCGAAAGGGGCACTGAAGCTTTCTTT
-	TRBJ1-2	TRBD1	TRBV5-4	CASSLAQGAGGYTF	TGTGCCAGCAGCTTGGCTCAGGGGGCGGGTGGCTACACCTTC
-	TRBJ2-7	-	TRBV28	CASSFGRTSYEQYF	TGTGCCAGCAGTTTTGGGAGAACCTCCTACGAGCAGTACTTC
-	TRBJ2-7	TRBD2	TRBV2	CASSRLAGDYEQYF	TGTGCCAGCAGCAGACTAGCGGGGGATTACGAGCAGTACTTC
-	TRBJ1-5	TRBD1	TRBV19	CASSADRGGDQPQHF	TGTGCCAGTAGTGCTGACAGGGGAGGGGATCAGCCCCAGCATTTT
-	TRBJ2-1	TRBD2	TRBV5-4	CASSERAAGVKEQFF	TGTGCCAGCAGCGAGAGGGCAGCGGGAGTGAAGGAGCAGTTCTTC
once	TRBJ2-1	-	TRBV6-1	CASSELTGDPYNEQFF	TGTGCCAGCAGTGAATTAACCGGGGATCCCTACAATGAGCAGTTCTTC
-	TRBJ1-1	-	TRBV6-1	CASSGQTGWNTEAFF	TGTGCCAGCAGTGGACAGACTGGGTGGAACACCGAAGCTTTCTTT
-	TRBJ1-1	-	TRBV5-1	CASSKDPRLPDVNTEAFF	TGCGCCAGCAGCAAAGACCCCAGGCTCCCGGATGTGAACACTGAAGCTTTCTTT
-	TRBJ2-7	TRBD2	TRBV6-5	CASRLAGGDKQYF	TGTGCCAGCAGACTAGCGGGAGGAGATAAGCAGTACTTC
-	TRBJ1-2	-	TRBV7-9	CASSLRGDGYTF	TGTGCCAGCAGCTTAAGGGGCGATGGCTACACCTTC
few	TRBJ1-5	-	TRBV5-4	CASSPGRGPQHF	TGTGCCAGCAGCCCAGGACGGGGGCCCCAGCATTTT
-	TRBJ2-1	TRBD2	TRBV12-5	CASGLAGGWVNEQFF	TGTGCTAGTGGTTTAGCGGGGGGGTGGGTGAATGAGCAGTTCTTC